The present entry profiles one T cell receptor beta chain with its context. Its antigen is currently unknown. The junction departs from germline at one end; a sequencing error may be responsible. The sample comes from a study of Graves' ophthalmopathy and Graves' hyperthyroidism. The germline V gene has CDR1 SGDLS and CDR2 YYNGEE. The CDR3 is made up of 14 amino acids. Ophthalmopathic donors had moderate-to-severe activity, CAS ≥3 and NOSPECS ≥4, with disease that had lasted under 3 months. For repertoire sequencing, the TCR beta CDR3 regions were amplified from RNA transcripts. HTBI primers primed a first-round RT-PCR, and a second-round multiplex PCR followed. In TCRdb, the multiplex PCR reads were re-called with MiXCR into one record per CDR3 protein. Among hundreds of thousands of distinct CDR3 sequences, 45% were seen once, and the ten largest hold around 43%. Notes on the study in general: Ophthalmopathy cases were distinguished from stable hyperthyroidism by a 13-signature model, reaching roughly 90% sensitivity and around 77% specificity. A majority of expanded thyroid clonotypes exceeding 0.001 frequency were likewise present in blood.

Sequencing input: peripheral blood. The chain has TRBV9 and TRBJ2-5, with D tentatively TRBD1 (6 bases). This TCR was sampled from an adult man with Graves' ophthalmopathy. CDR3 in DNA: TGCGCCAGCAGCAAACAGGGAGACCAAGAGACCCAGTACTTC. This gives the protein CASSKQGDQETQYF.